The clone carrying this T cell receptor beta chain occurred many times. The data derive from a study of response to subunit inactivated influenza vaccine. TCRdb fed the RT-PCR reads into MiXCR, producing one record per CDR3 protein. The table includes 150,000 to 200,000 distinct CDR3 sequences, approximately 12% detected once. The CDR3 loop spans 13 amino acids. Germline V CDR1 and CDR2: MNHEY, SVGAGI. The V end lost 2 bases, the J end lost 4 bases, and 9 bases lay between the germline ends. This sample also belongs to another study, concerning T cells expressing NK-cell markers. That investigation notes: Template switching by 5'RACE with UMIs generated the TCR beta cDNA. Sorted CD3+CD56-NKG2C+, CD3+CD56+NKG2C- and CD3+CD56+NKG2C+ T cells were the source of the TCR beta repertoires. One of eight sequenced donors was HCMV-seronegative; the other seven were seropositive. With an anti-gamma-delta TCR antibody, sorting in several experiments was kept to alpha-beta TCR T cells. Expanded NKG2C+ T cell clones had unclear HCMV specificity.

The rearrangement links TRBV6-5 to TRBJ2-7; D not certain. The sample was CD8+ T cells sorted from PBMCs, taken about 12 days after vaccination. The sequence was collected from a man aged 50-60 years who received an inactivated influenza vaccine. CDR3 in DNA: TGTGCCAGCAGTTACGCCCCCCGGTACGAGCAGTACTTC. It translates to CASSYAPRYEQYF.